The entry that follows covers one TCR beta chain sequence. Germline V lookup: CDR1 GTSNPN, CDR2 SVGIG (reference sequence). The germline V and J ends were trimmed by 0 bases and 5 bases, with 14 bases remaining between them. The CDR3 sequence is 14 residues long. Method: immunoSEQ multiplex PCR; TCRdb's copy keeps in-frame clones and lacks some. Of fewer than 1.8 million clones listed, approximately 98.5% were seen once; the top ten hold 0.36%. These data belong to a study of shared clonotypes between healthy human individuals. Study-wide background: Three plates were used per donor for CD4 naive, three for CD4 memory, two for CD8 naive and one for CD8 memory.

The sequence was obtained from a man in his thirties or forties in good health. The rearrangement joins TRBV30 to TRBJ2-7, with D tentatively TRBD1 or TRBD2 (5 bases each). Material: naive CD4+ T cells sorted from blood. The subset: CD45RA+ positively selected. As DNA, the CDR3 is TGTGCCTGGAGTGTACGCAGCCGGGGCCACGAGCAGTACTTC. This encodes CAWSVRSRGHEQYF.